This T cell receptor (beta chain) was profiled in a study of glioma-infiltrating T cells after dendritic cell vaccination. This CDR3 region has 14 residues. Trimming took off 4 bases at V and 4 bases at J, with 10 bases between the two ends. The germline V gene encodes CDR1 KGHSH and CDR2 LQKENI. Primers: 60 V beta forward and 13 J beta reverse. Method: immunoSEQ multiplex PCR; TCRdb's copy keeps in-frame clones and lacks some. Of 90,000 or so clones listed, about 85% are singletons. Findings and limits, study-wide: Estimated pretreatment TIL content predicted outcome after dendritic cell vaccination.

This clone has just a few counts. Its antigen remains unknown. The source is a human donor with glioblastoma. The specimen comprised blood, sampled before dendritic cell vaccination. V and J are TRBV18 and TRBJ1-4, with D possibly being TRBD1 (5 bases). The DNA of the CDR3 is TGTGCCAGCTCACGGGGCGGACATAATGAAAAACTGTTTTTT. It is translated as CASSRGGHNEKLFF.